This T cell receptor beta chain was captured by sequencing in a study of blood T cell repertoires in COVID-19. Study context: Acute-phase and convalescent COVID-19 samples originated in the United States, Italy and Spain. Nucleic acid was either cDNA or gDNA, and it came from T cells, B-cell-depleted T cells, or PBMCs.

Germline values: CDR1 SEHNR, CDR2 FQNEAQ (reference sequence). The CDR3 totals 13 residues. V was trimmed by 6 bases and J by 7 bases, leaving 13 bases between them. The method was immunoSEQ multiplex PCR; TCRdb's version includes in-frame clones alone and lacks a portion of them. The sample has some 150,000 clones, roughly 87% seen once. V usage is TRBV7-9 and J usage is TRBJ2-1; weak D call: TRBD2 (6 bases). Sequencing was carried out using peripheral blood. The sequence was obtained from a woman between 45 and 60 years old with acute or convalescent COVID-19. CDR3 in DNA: TGTGCCAGCAGTCCAAGCGGGTGGAATGAGCAGTTCTTC. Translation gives CASSPSGWNEQFF.